These 24 T cell receptor beta chains were sequenced from one sample in a study of cytomegalovirus exposure and HLA in healthy donors. Profiled with immunoSEQ multiplex PCR; TCRdb holds only in-frame clones, not every one. The table includes about 70,000 clones, 94% detected once. Sequencing was performed on PBMCs. The receptors were sampled from a man aged 18 to 30 in good health and CMV-seropositive.

CDR3 amino acids: CSVDAGGADTQYF. CDR3 nucleotide sequence: TGCAGCGTTGATGCGGGAGGCGCAGATACGCAGTATTTT. The chain uses TRBV29-1 and TRBJ2-3; 8 nucleotides match TRBD2. Germline CDR1 is SQVTM and CDR2 is ANQGSEA. The CDR3 is 13 amino acids. The V and J ends lost 3 bases and 4 bases, in that order; junction bases with no gene match: 3.

This chain links TRBV11-2 with TRBJ2-3; 11 nucleotides align to TRBD2. CDR1 is SGHAT, CDR2 FQNNGV, per germline. The J segment lost 5 bases and the V segment lost 2 bases, leaving 6 bases of the junction unmatched. This CDR3 region has 16 residues. The CDR3 DNA sequence: TGTGCCAGCAGCTTACGACTTAGCGGGGGGGGAGATACGCAGTATTTT. This gives the protein CASSLRLSGGGDTQYF.

As to this clone: Other DNA sequences from this sample encode an identical CDR3 as well. The rearrangement links TRBV7-9 to TRBJ2-5; tentatively, D is TRBD1 (6 bases). Trimming removed 1 base at V and 2 bases at J, with 8 bases between. This CDR3 has 14 amino acids. Germline V gene lookup returns CDR1 SEHNR and CDR2 FQNEAQ (reference sequence). In DNA form, the CDR3 reads TGTGCCAGCAGCTTAGGAGGGGGTCAAGAGACCCAGTACTTC. Translated: CASSLGGGQETQYF.

This chain connects TRBV6-6 to TRBJ2-7; 9 nucleotides line up with TRBD1. Germline V gives CDR1 MNHNY, CDR2 SVGAGI (reference sequence). V lost 8 bases to trimming and J lost 4 bases; unmatched junction nucleotides: 9. CDR3 length equals 14 residues. CDR3 region: CASLLTGGKYEQYF. CDR3 nucleotides: TGTGCCAGCCTCCTTACAGGGGGCAAGTACGAGCAGTACTTC.

Worth noting for this clone: The same CDR3 also results from other DNA sequences found in this sample. V and J are TRBV28 and TRBJ1-4, with 12 bases identical to TRBD1. With V trimmed by 3 bases and J by 5 bases, 1 base remained unmatched. The germline gives CDR1 MDHEN, CDR2 SYDVKM. The CDR3 runs 15 residues. The CDR3 spells CASSLGQGANEKLFF. CDR3 bases: TGTGCCAGCAGTTTGGGACAGGGGGCAAATGAAAAACTGTTTTTT.

This clone was seen once. The chain recombines TRBV14 with TRBJ2-5, with 7 positions matching TRBD2. Germline V gives CDR1 SGHDN, CDR2 FVKESK. The CDR3 consists of 16 residues. The ends lost 1 base at V and 4 bases at J; junction bases unmatched: 9. DNA of the CDR3: TGTGCCAGCAGCCAAGGAGGAGGAGCGGGAAGAGAGACCCAGTACTTC. Amino acids: CASSQGGGAGRETQYF.

This chain joins TRBV28 and TRBJ2-7, with 7 positions matching TRBD1. The CDR3 loop spans 14 amino acids. The V gene end was trimmed by 6 bases and the J gene end by 7 bases; junction bases not matched to a gene: 12. Germline CDR1 and CDR2: MDHEN and SYDVKM. CDR3 in DNA: TGTGCCAGCAGCGGAGCCGGGACAGTTTGGGAGCAGTACTTC. It translates to CASSGAGTVWEQYF.

This chain connects TRBV20-1 to TRBJ1-5; D remains unclear. CDR1 and CDR2 from the germline V gene are DFQATT and SNEGSKA (reference sequence). The V end lost 5 bases, the J end lost 6 bases, and 5 bases lay between the germline ends. The CDR3 sequence is 10 residues long. The CDR3 nucleotides read TGCAGTGCTGAGGGTCAGCCCCAGCATTTT. Translation gives CSAEGQPQHF.

This chain joins TRBV6-1 and TRBJ1-2; the match to TRBD1 covers 8 bases. Germline values: CDR1 MNHNS, CDR2 SASEGT. The J segment lost 8 bases and the V segment lost 2 bases, leaving 7 bases of the junction unmatched. There are 14 residues in the CDR3. CDR3 residues: CASSEMDRAHGYTF. CDR3 nucleotides: TGTGCCAGCAGTGAAATGGACAGGGCTCACGGCTACACCTTC.

The chain is built from TRBV4-2 and TRBJ2-5; tentative D call: TRBD2 (5 bases). CDR3 length: 11 residues. Germline-derived CDR1 and CDR2 are LGHNA and YNFKEQ. Between the trimmed V and J ends, which lost 8 bases and 5 bases, there was a span of 9 bases. The CDR3 region is CASGSGETQYF. CDR3 DNA sequence: TGTGCCAGCGGAAGCGGTGAGACCCAGTACTTC.

This sequence joins TRBV7-9 and TRBJ2-2; possibly TRBD2 for D (5 bases). Germline assignment: CDR1 SEHNR and CDR2 FQNEAQ (reference sequence). Deletions cut 4 bases from V and 2 bases from J, with 5 bases between. CDR3 size: 13 residues. CDR3 nucleotide sequence: TGTGCCAGCAGCTCGGGAAACACCGGGGAGCTGTTTTTT. Translating it yields CASSSGNTGELFF.

V usage is TRBV7-6 and J usage is TRBJ2-2; possibly TRBD2 for D (6 bases). The CDR3 length is 16 residues. V was shortened by 0 bases and J by 5 bases, with 13 bases between the two germline ends. Per germline, CDR1 SGHVS and CDR2 FNYEAQ. Here the CDR3 reads CASSLARGGMTGELFF. The CDR3 nucleotides read TGTGCCAGCAGCTTAGCGCGCGGCGGGATGACCGGGGAGCTGTTTTTT.

The V and J genes are TRBV28 and TRBJ1-3; 8 bases line up with TRBD1. Germline V gene lookup returns CDR1 MDHEN and CDR2 SYDVKM. J lost 2 bases, V lost 5 bases, and 8 bases had no gene match. The CDR3 runs 16 residues. The chain's CDR3 is CASSQMTGEAGNTIYF. The CDR3 DNA follows: TGTGCCAGCAGTCAAATGACAGGGGAAGCTGGAAACACCATATATTTT.

The V call is TRBV10-3, the J call TRBJ2-1, with D possibly matching TRBD1 (5 bases). Looked up from germline, CDR1 is ENHRY and CDR2 is SYGVKD. This CDR3 is 13 amino acids long. V was cut by 4 bases and J by 3 bases, with 7 bases left in between. The CDR3 bases are TGTGCCATCAGTGTCGACAGCTACAATGAGCAGTTCTTC. Translating gives CAISVDSYNEQFF.

The chain employs TRBV19 and TRBJ1-1; 7 nucleotides match TRBD1. The CDR3 extends over 13 amino acids. Germline lookup yields CDR1 LNHDA and CDR2 SQIVND (reference sequence). J lost 5 bases, V lost 7 bases, and 7 bases had no gene match. DNA of the CDR3: TGTGCCAGTAAACCTGGGACAGATACTGAAGCTTTCTTT. Residues: CASKPGTDTEAFF.

In nucleotides, the CDR3 is TGTGCCAGTAGTATTACAGGGGTCTATGCAACTAATGAAAAACTGTTTTTT. It specifies CASSITGVYATNEKLFF. The V and J genes are TRBV19 and TRBJ1-4, with TRBD1 identical over 7 bases. The V segment lost 3 bases and the J segment 0 bases; nucleotides outside the gene matches: 7. This CDR3 is 17 amino acids long. CDR1 is LNHDA and CDR2 is SQIVND in the germline V gene (reference sequence). The full variable domain, with the rest looked up from reference TRBV19 and TRBJ1-4, is DGGITQSPKYLFRKEGQNVTLSCEQNLNHDAMYWYRQDPGQGLRLIYYSQIVNDFQKGDIAEGYSVSREKKESFPLTVTSAQKNPTAFYLCASSITGVYATNEKLFFGSGTQLSVL.

In DNA form, the CDR3 reads TGTGCCAGCAGTTTTTCGGCCCAGGGCGAGCAGTACTTC. Its translation is CASSFSAQGEQYF. This sequence joins TRBV28 and TRBJ2-7; a possible D gene is TRBD1 (5 bases). Germline-derived CDR1 and CDR2 are MDHEN and SYDVKM. The CDR3 spans 13 residues. V was trimmed by 3 bases and J by 6 bases, leaving 12 bases between them.

The count of this clone is one. This rearrangement joins TRBV11-2 to TRBJ1-1; 10 positions match TRBD1. J was trimmed by 5 bases and V by 5 bases; bases with no gene match: 11. The germline CDR1 and CDR2 sequences are SGHAT and FQNNGV. CDR3 length equals 16 residues. The CDR3 DNA reads as TGTGCCAGCAGCGCCGGACAGGGGGAGGGGAGTACTGAAGCTTTCTTT. As protein: CASSAGQGEGSTEAFF.

The chain uses TRBV5-1 and TRBJ2-7; D remains ambiguous. The V and J ends lost 0 bases and 4 bases respectively, with 8 bases between them. The CDR3 has 13 amino acids. Germline loops: CDR1 SGHRS, CDR2 YFSETQ. The CDR3 protein is CASSLVFPYEQYF. Here the CDR3 DNA reads TGCGCCAGCAGCTTGGTTTTTCCTTACGAGCAGTACTTC. Combining the CDR3 with reference TRBV5-1 and TRBJ2-7 gives the whole variable domain KAGVTQTPRYLIKTRGQQVTLSCSPISGHRSVSWYQQTPGQGLQFLFEYFSETQRNKGNFPGRFSGRQFSNSRSEMNVSTLELGDSALYLCASSLVFPYEQYFGPGTRLTVT.

The rearrangement joins TRBV13 to TRBJ2-1; TRBD2 matches 12 bases. The germline CDR1 and CDR2 sequences are PRHDT and FYEKMQ (reference sequence). There are 17 residues in the CDR3. The V gene end was trimmed by 5 bases and the J gene end by 9 bases; junction bases not matched to a gene: 14. The CDR3 DNA reads as TGTGCCAGCAGCGGCCGGGCTAGCGGGAGGGTGGAGGGTGAGCAGTTCTTC. It encodes CASSGRASGRVEGEQFF.

The rearrangement links TRBV9 to TRBJ2-2, with D possibly matching TRBD2 (6 bases). This CDR3 is 14 amino acids long. Germline CDR1 and CDR2: SGDLS and YYNGEE. Trimming cost V 6 bases and J 5 bases, with 14 bases left between them. CDR3 residues: CASTRRETTGELFF. CDR3 DNA sequence: TGTGCCAGCACGCGGAGGGAGACGACCGGGGAGCTGTTTTTT.

The chain combines TRBV4-2 with TRBJ2-4; 9 positions agree with TRBD2. The CDR3 is made up of 18 amino acids. The J segment lost 0 bases and the V segment lost 4 bases, leaving 10 bases of the junction unmatched. The V gene's germline CDR1 is LGHNA and CDR2 YNFKEQ. CDR3 loop: CASSLGASGVLAKNIQYF. In nucleotides, the CDR3 is TGTGCCAGCAGCCTAGGGGCTAGCGGGGTCCTAGCCAAAAACATTCAGTACTTC.

This chain connects TRBV28 to TRBJ1-5; D remains ambiguous. Per germline, CDR1 MDHEN and CDR2 SYDVKM. The V gene lost 2 bases and the J gene lost 0 bases, with 11 bases spanning the gap. The CDR3 is 16 amino acids. CDR3: CASSLQQTYSNQPQHF. Here the CDR3 DNA reads TGTGCCAGCAGTTTACAGCAGACTTATAGCAATCAGCCCCAGCATTTT. Full variable domain (outside the CDR3, taken from reference TRBV28 and TRBJ1-5): DVKVTQSSRYLVKRTGEKVFLECVQDMDHENMFWYRQDPGLGLRLIYFSYDVKMKEKGDIPEGYSVSREKKERFSLILESASTNQTSMYLCASSLQQTYSNQPQHFGDGTRLSIL.

This clone has just one count. The chain carries TRBV28 and TRBJ2-4, with D perhaps TRBD2 (7 bases). The CDR3 length is 15 residues. V lost 2 bases and J 5 bases, leaving 13 bases between the germline ends. The germline V gene has CDR1 MDHEN and CDR2 SYDVKM. CDR3 in DNA: TGTGCCAGCAGTTTAGGGGGGGCCTTCGAAAACATTCAGTACTTC. Protein product: CASSLGGAFENIQYF.